The 5 T cell receptor beta chains given below trace back to one sample, sequenced in a study of T cell responses to AZD1222 COVID-19 vaccine listed by TCRdb under 2021. The time point tag for this specimen amounts to: baseline before first vaccination. Library generation was performed with the immunoSEQ multiplex PCR assay. This immuneACCESS table, as held by TCRdb, lists in-frame sequences with V and J called but not all clones. Of the missing ones, under half trace to an unresolved V gene in checked studies; the others have no known cause. This sample is represented by around 140,000 clones; around 85% of them were singletons. The leading ten clones occupy approximately 8% of the sample. The sample in question was peripheral blood, obtained on day 0 of AZD1222 vaccination. The receptors shown here come from an adult in good health.

The genes are TRBV7-8 and TRBJ1-2; a possible D gene is TRBD1 (5 bases). The CDR3 sequence is 12 residues long. V was trimmed by 1 base and J by 6 bases, leaving 6 bases between them. CDR1 is SGHVS and CDR2 is FQNEAQ in the germline V gene. The CDR3 nucleotides are TGTGCCAGCAGCTTAGTAGGGGATGGCTACACCTTC. This encodes CASSLVGDGYTF.

V is TRBV29-1 and J is TRBJ1-1; tentative D call: TRBD1 (5 bases). Trimming took 3 bases from V and 4 from J, leaving 12 bases between them. CDR1 and CDR2 from the germline V gene are SQVTM and ANQGSEA. The CDR3 has 13 amino acids. The CDR3 DNA is TGCAGCGTTGACAGTGGGGGACTCACTGAAGCTTTCTTT. It encodes CSVDSGGLTEAFF.

This clone occurred a few times. CDR3 protein: CASSSPGALWEQYF. CDR3 DNA sequence: TGTGCCAGCAGTAGTCCGGGAGCCTTGTGGGAGCAGTACTTC. The rearrangement joins TRBV6-2 or TRBV6-3 to TRBJ2-7; D perhaps matches TRBD2 (6 bases). Trimming stripped 5 bases from V and 7 bases from J, with 18 bases between. The CDR3 is made up of 14 amino acids. Germline assignment: CDR1 MNHEY and CDR2 SVGEGT.

V usage is TRBV19 and J usage is TRBJ1-5, with D perhaps TRBD1 (6 bases). The CDR3 contains 14 residues. CDR1 LNHDA and CDR2 SQIVND come from the germline V gene (reference sequence). Between the trimmed V and J ends, which lost 6 bases and 6 bases, there was a span of 15 bases. The CDR3 loop is CASSDRSVGQPQHF. CDR3 bases: TGTGCCAGTAGCGACAGGTCCGTGGGTCAGCCCCAGCATTTT.

This chain joins TRBV6-6 and TRBJ2-2; no definite D call. Trimming left V 8 bases short and J 9 bases short, with 10 bases between. Per the germline V gene, CDR1 is MNHNY and CDR2 is SVGAGI (reference sequence). The CDR3 has 11 amino acids. CDR3 region: CASRLDRELFF. The CDR3 DNA reads TGTGCCAGCCGGTTAGACCGGGAGCTGTTTTTT.